Detailed here is one T cell receptor beta chain. Enrolled through a virtual design, the participants were between roughly 18 and 95 years of age and came from under 25 US areas. What the recovered Cohort 3 donors had was two negative PCRs, clearance, or symptom resolution. The data derive from a study of blood T cell repertoires in COVID-19. The overall study: From T cells, B-cell-depleted T cells, or PBMCs came the material, which was cDNA or gDNA.

Profiling relied on immunoSEQ multiplex PCR, and the TCRdb table lists in-frame clones only, not all of them. The sample holds about 300,000 clones; over 75% are singletons and the top ten take 10%. This TCR derives from a woman aged 18-29 years who had recovered from COVID-19. The specimen was PBMCs or T cells enriched from blood (not recorded which).

CDR3 protein: CASSLGSVPSTDTQYF. The CDR3 nucleotides are TGTGCCAGCAGCTTGGGGTCGGTCCCTAGCACAGATACGCAGTATTTT. This chain links TRBV5-8 with TRBJ2-3; no clear D gene. Germline V lookup: CDR1 SGHTS, CDR2 YDEGEE. This CDR3 has 16 amino acids. V was shortened by 0 bases and J by 0 bases, with 11 bases between the two germline ends.